This TCR beta chain was captured by sequencing in a study of Graves' ophthalmopathy and Graves' hyperthyroidism. Participants with hyperthyroidism, aged 18 to 65, were newly diagnosed with under 2 months' duration. Other autoimmune diseases, uncontrolled infections, pregnancy and lactation each led to patient exclusion. Amplifying from RNA transcripts, the study obtained TCR beta CDR3 regions. RT-PCR was first run with HTBI primers, then multiplex PCR in a second round. One entry per CDR3 protein results from TCRdb running MiXCR on the multiplex PCR reads. The sample contains approximately 380,000 distinct CDR3 sequences, over 20% of which appear only once. The CDR3 sequence is 14 residues long. Trimming shortened V by 3 bases and J by 8 bases, and 16 bases separated the two germline ends. Germline V gene sequence: CDR1 MDHEN, CDR2 SYDVKM.

The sequenced material came from peripheral blood. This rearrangement joins TRBV28 to TRBJ1-1; tentatively, D is TRBD1 (5 bases). The receptor was derived from a woman under 30 with stable Graves' hyperthyroidism. CDR3 sequence: CASSLMSGEAEAFF. The CDR3 DNA follows: TGTGCCAGCAGTTTGATGTCGGGGGAGGCAGAAGCTTTCTTT.